These 24 T cell receptor beta chains originate from one sample sequenced in a study of beta chain features in type 1 diabetes. Sequencing targeted expressed TCRB transcripts, as all isolated RNA had been reverse transcribed. TCRdb's copy holds only in-frame clones and misses some; the assay was immunoSEQ multiplex PCR. The table includes about 140,000 clones, about 9.7% detected once. The sample taken for sequencing was central memory CD4+ T cells from blood. The receptors were gathered from a woman between 35 and 50 years old in good health.

This clone was counted only a few times. V and J are TRBV2 and TRBJ1-5; D is possibly TRBD1 (5 bases). Germline loops: CDR1 SNHLY, CDR2 FYNNEI. V dropped 5 bases and J dropped 5 bases, with 16 bases sitting between them. CDR3 length: 15 amino acids. CDR3 DNA: TGTGCCAGCAGTTTTTTTCAGGGTTCGGATCAGCCCCAGCATTTT. Its protein is CASSFFQGSDQPQHF.

In its sample, this clone was seen a few times. V gene TRBV10-3 combines with J gene TRBJ2-1, with a possible D match to TRBD2 (7 bases). Trimming pared 0 bases from V and 8 bases from J, leaving 14 bases between. CDR1 is ENHRY, CDR2 SYGVKD, per germline. The CDR3 runs to 15 residues. The CDR3 region is CAISESGGAVYEQFF. DNA of the CDR3: TGTGCCATCAGTGAGTCTGGGGGGGCTGTTTATGAGCAGTTCTTC.

This clone was seen just once. This chain joins TRBV19 and TRBJ2-5, with D tentatively TRBD1 (5 bases). Germline lookup yields CDR1 LNHDA and CDR2 SQIVND (reference sequence). V was trimmed by 6 bases and J by 7 bases, leaving 21 bases between them. CDR3 length: 15 amino acids. The CDR3 DNA sequence: TGTGCCAGTAGGCCGGGTGGGGCAGCCCCTCGGACCCAGTACTTC. As protein: CASRPGGAAPRTQYF.

The V call is TRBV5-1, the J call TRBJ1-1, with no clear D. The germline V gene has CDR1 SGHRS and CDR2 YFSETQ. With 1 base removed from V and 1 base from J, the gap between germline ends came to 11 bases. The CDR3 is made up of 15 amino acids. For the CDR3, the DNA is TGCGCCAGCAGCTTGCTTCCCCTAGAGAACACTGAAGCTTTCTTT. It encodes CASSLLPLENTEAFF.

The chain employs TRBV2 and TRBJ2-5; TRBD2 agrees at 8 bases. The CDR3 is 13 amino acids. In germline, CDR1 is SNHLY, CDR2 FYNNEI. Trimming removed 8 bases from V and 1 base from J; junction bases left unmatched: 3. The CDR3 loop reads CASGTRAQETQYF. CDR3 in DNA: TGTGCCAGCGGGACTAGGGCCCAAGAGACCCAGTACTTC.

The V call is TRBV5-8, the J call TRBJ2-5; 14 bases agree with TRBD2. CDR3 length: 16 residues. The germline V gene has CDR1 SGHTS and CDR2 YDEGEE. V shed 5 bases and J 1 base; nucleotides not matched to a gene: 4. The CDR3 DNA follows: TGTGCCAGCAGAAGGACTAGCGGGGGGACCCAAGAGACCCAGTACTTC. Amino acid sequence: CASRRTSGGTQETQYF.

This clone came up a few times. The J gene is TRBJ2-1, the V gene TRBV9; D may be TRBD1 (6 bases). CDR3 length: 14 residues. Germline V gene data show CDR1 as SGDLS and CDR2 as YYNGEE. Deletions cut 0 bases from V and 11 bases from J, with 15 bases between. CDR3 in amino acids: CASSVEGWGTQQFF. As DNA, the CDR3 is TGTGCCAGCAGCGTAGAAGGGTGGGGGACACAGCAGTTCTTC.

CDR3 in amino acids: CASSPPGQAINYGYTF. The CDR3 DNA follows: TGTGCCAGCAGTCCCCCGGGACAGGCCATTAACTATGGCTACACCTTC. The J gene is TRBJ1-2, the V gene TRBV5-6; TRBD1 aligns across 8 bases. CDR1 and CDR2 (germline): SGHDT, YYEEEE. V shed 5 bases and J 1 base; nucleotides not matched to a gene: 10. The CDR3 runs to 16 residues.

This sequence joins TRBV18 and TRBJ1-1; no firm D call. Trimming stripped 1 base from V and 1 base from J, with 10 bases between. CDR1 is KGHSH and CDR2 is LQKENI in the germline V gene. This CDR3 spans 15 amino acids. CDR3 amino acids: CASSPLPRGNTEAFF. The CDR3 bases are TGTGCCAGCTCACCACTACCTCGGGGGAACACTGAAGCTTTCTTT.

The V and J genes are TRBV14 and TRBJ1-2; 8 bases align to TRBD1. The V gene's germline CDR1 is SGHDN and CDR2 FVKESK. The CDR3 spans 13 residues. V lost 1 base and J lost 8; bases outside the gene matches: 3. The CDR3 bases are TGTGCCAGCAGCCAAGGGACAGGGTGGGGCTACACCTTC. Protein product: CASSQGTGWGYTF.

About this clone itself: Since a much larger clone is just one base distant, this may be a read error. The chain recombines TRBV18 with TRBJ2-1; TRBD2 agrees at 7 bases. Germline-derived CDR1 and CDR2 are KGHSH and LQKENI. CDR3 size: 15 residues. Losses at the gene ends were 3 bases for V and 11 bases for J; bases not matched to a gene: 13. The CDR3 loop reads CASSPPSGLGGKQFF. CDR3 DNA: TGTGCCAGCTCACCCCCTAGCGGCCTCGGGGGTAAGCAGTTCTTC.

This sequence joins TRBV6-6 and TRBJ1-2, with 9 nucleotides matching TRBD1. CDR1 is MNHNY, CDR2 SVGAGI, per germline (reference sequence). CDR3 length: 15 amino acids. V trimming: 2 bases; J trimming: 2 bases; junction bases outside the gene matches: 3. The CDR3 reads CASSYAGTGNYGYTF. CDR3 bases: TGTGCCAGCAGTTACGCCGGGACAGGGAACTATGGCTACACCTTC.

This clone has a count of ten or more. The chain has TRBV11-2 and TRBJ2-5; maybe TRBD1 (6 bases). V gave up 1 base and J gave up 4 bases, with 13 bases separating them. The CDR3 loop spans 15 amino acids. The germline CDR1 and CDR2 sequences are SGHAT and FQNNGV. The CDR3 sequence is CASSLGVGAGETQYF. The CDR3 DNA sequence: TGTGCCAGCAGCTTAGGTGTGGGGGCCGGAGAGACCCAGTACTTC.

This clone was recorded many times. This chain uses TRBV11-3 with TRBJ2-1, with TRBD1 matching over 8 bases. V shed 0 bases and J 5 bases; nucleotides not matched to a gene: 3. Germline-derived CDR1 and CDR2 are SGHNT and YENEEA. This CDR3 is built from 15 residues. This chain's CDR3 is CASSLEQGAHNEQFF. The CDR3 DNA reads as TGTGCCAGCAGCTTAGAGCAGGGGGCGCACAATGAGCAGTTCTTC.

V is TRBV11-2 and J is TRBJ2-2, with D perhaps matching TRBD2 (6 bases). The V gene's germline CDR1 is SGHAT and CDR2 FQNNGV. The length of the CDR3 is 17 residues. V shed 4 bases and J shed 4 bases, with 19 bases lying between them. The CDR3 is CASSYTMVGGTTGELFF. Written as DNA, the CDR3 is TGTGCCAGCAGCTACACCATGGTCGGGGGAACCACCGGGGAGCTGTTTTTT.

A note on this clone: At the DNA level, this CDR3 is encoded by other sequences in the same sample as well. This chain uses TRBV9 with TRBJ2-3, with D perhaps matching TRBD2 (7 bases). The germline V gene has CDR1 SGDLS and CDR2 YYNGEE. This CDR3 has 15 amino acids. V was shortened by 0 bases and J by 3 bases, with 11 bases between the two germline ends. The CDR3 sequence is CASSVEAGATDTQYF. The DNA of the CDR3 is TGTGCCAGCAGCGTAGAGGCGGGGGCAACAGATACGCAGTATTTT. The variable domain in full, with the rest retrieved from reference TRBV9 and TRBJ2-3, is DSGVTQTPKHLITATGQRVTLRCSPRSGDLSVYWYQQSLDQGLQFLIQYYNGEERAKGNILERFSAQQFPDLHSELNLSSLELGDSALYFCASSVEAGATDTQYFGPGTRLTVL.

The chain joins TRBV14 to TRBJ1-4; D possibly corresponds to TRBD1 (5 bases). The CDR3 covers 14 residues. V was clipped by 3 bases and J by 6 bases, with 11 bases between them. CDR1 and CDR2 from the germline V gene are SGHDN and FVKESK. The CDR3 spells CASSQVTGYEKLFF. The CDR3 bases are TGTGCCAGCAGCCAGGTCACAGGCTATGAAAAACTGTTTTTT.

This clone was seen only a few times. The V and J genes are TRBV7-8 and TRBJ2-3; tentative D call: TRBD2 (7 bases). Germline V CDR1 and CDR2: SGHVS, FQNEAQ. Trimming removed 1 base from V and 2 bases from J, with 10 bases in between. The CDR3 totals 15 residues. CDR3: CASSLVGGATDTQYF. The CDR3 DNA sequence: TGTGCCAGCAGCTTAGTGGGGGGGGCCACAGATACGCAGTATTTT.

This clone was detected a few times. This sequence joins TRBV5-1 and TRBJ2-7, with a tentative D call TRBD1 (6 bases). The CDR3 runs to 14 residues. The germline V and J ends were trimmed by 7 bases and 2 bases, with 16 bases remaining between them. CDR1 and CDR2 from the germline V gene are SGHRS and YFSETQ. The CDR3 DNA is TGCGCCAGCTCCCAACAGGGAATAACCTACGAGCAGTACTTC. Translating gives CASSQQGITYEQYF.

This clone came up a few times. The CDR3 nucleotides are TGTGCCAGCAGTTACTCTCGCAGGGCGGAAACTGAAGCTTTCTTT. It yields the protein CASSYSRRAETEAFF. The chain has TRBV6-5 and TRBJ1-1, with D maybe TRBD1 (5 bases). Germline V gives CDR1 MNHEY, CDR2 SVGAGI. V shed 0 bases and J shed 5 bases, with 13 bases lying between them. There are 15 residues in the CDR3.

A few counts support this clone. This chain connects TRBV10-1 to TRBJ2-5; no clear D. The last part of the DNA fits TRBJ2-7 better; the J call may be wrong. The CDR3 contains 12 residues. CDR1 and CDR2 from the germline V gene are WNHNN and SYGVQD (reference sequence). The CDR3 loop reads CASSEILSEQYF. CDR3 in DNA: TGCGCCAGCAGCGAGATCCTTAGCGAGCAGTACTTC.

The chain links TRBV6-1 to TRBJ1-1; D is unresolved. Trimming took off 7 bases at V and 1 base at J, with 10 bases between the two ends. The CDR3 has 13 residues. Per the germline V gene, CDR1 is MNHNS and CDR2 is SASEGT. This CDR3 reads CASTVTGNTEAFF. The CDR3 DNA follows: TGTGCCAGCACCGTGACGGGGAACACTGAAGCTTTCTTT.

This clone has just a few counts. The J gene is TRBJ1-4, the V gene TRBV5-6; D possibly corresponds to TRBD1 (5 bases). Germline V gene lookup returns CDR1 SGHDT and CDR2 YYEEEE. V was trimmed by 4 bases and J by 8 bases, leaving 12 bases between them. CDR3 length: 13 residues. The CDR3, as DNA: TGTGCCAGCAGCGTGGGACGGGAGGAAAAACTGTTTTTT. Translation: CASSVGREEKLFF.

The gene calls are TRBV9 and TRBJ2-5, with D tentatively TRBD2 (7 bases). V was clipped by 3 bases and J by 1 base, with 19 bases between them. The CDR3 consists of 17 residues. Germline-derived CDR1 and CDR2 are SGDLS and YYNGEE. The CDR3 loop is CASSGGSLRGPQETQYF. CDR3 bases: TGTGCCAGCAGCGGAGGTTCCCTGCGGGGGCCCCAAGAGACCCAGTACTTC.